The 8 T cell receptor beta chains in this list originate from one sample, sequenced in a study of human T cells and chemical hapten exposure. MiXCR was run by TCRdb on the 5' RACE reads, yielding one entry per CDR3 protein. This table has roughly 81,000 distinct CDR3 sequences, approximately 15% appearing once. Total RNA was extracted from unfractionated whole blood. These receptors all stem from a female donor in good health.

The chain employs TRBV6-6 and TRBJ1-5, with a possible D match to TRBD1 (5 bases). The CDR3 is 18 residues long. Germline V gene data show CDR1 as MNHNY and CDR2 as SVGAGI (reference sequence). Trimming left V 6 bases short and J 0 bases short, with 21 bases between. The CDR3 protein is CASSSSEGSSYSNQPQHF. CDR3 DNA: TGTGCCAGCAGCTCCTCGGAGGGGTCGAGCTATAGCAATCAGCCCCAGCATTTT.

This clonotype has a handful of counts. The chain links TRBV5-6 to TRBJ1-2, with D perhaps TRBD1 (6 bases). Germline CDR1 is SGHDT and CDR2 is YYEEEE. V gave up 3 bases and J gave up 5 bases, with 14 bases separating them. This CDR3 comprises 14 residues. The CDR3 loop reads CASSSWTAFYGYTF. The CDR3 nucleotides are TGTGCCAGCAGCTCATGGACAGCTTTTTATGGCTACACCTTC.

The CDR3 here is CSAHQGAEAFF. The CDR3 nucleotides read TGCAGCGCCCATCAGGGGGCTGAAGCTTTCTTT. This rearrangement joins TRBV29-1 to TRBJ1-1; 7 bases are shared with TRBD1. The germline gives CDR1 SQVTM, CDR2 ANQGSEA. The CDR3 consists of 11 residues. Trimming removed 7 bases from V and 6 bases from J; junction bases left unmatched: 5.

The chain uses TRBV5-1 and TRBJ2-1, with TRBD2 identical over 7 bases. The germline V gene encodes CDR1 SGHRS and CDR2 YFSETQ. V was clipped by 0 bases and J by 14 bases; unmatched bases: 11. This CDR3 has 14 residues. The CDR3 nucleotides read TGCGCCAGCAGCTTGGGGGCTAGCGGCCAATGGGAGTTCTTC. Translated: CASSLGASGQWEFF.

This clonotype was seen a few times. CDR3: CASSSPDRRHTEAFF. The CDR3 DNA is TGTGCCAGCAGCTCACCCGACAGGCGCCACACTGAAGCTTTCTTT. V gene TRBV7-9 combines with J gene TRBJ1-1; tentative D call: TRBD1 (6 bases). Trimming left V 4 bases short and J 3 bases short, with 15 bases between. The CDR3 covers 15 residues. CDR1 and CDR2 (germline): SEHNR, FQNEAQ (reference sequence).

The CDR3 spells CASSLAARQGMLSGNTIYF. The CDR3 nucleotides read TGTGCCAGCAGCTTAGCAGCGAGACAGGGGATGCTCTCTGGAAACACCATATATTTT. The genes are TRBV7-9 and TRBJ1-3; 8 bases are shared with TRBD1. V trimming: 0 bases; J trimming: 0 bases; junction bases outside the gene matches: 10. The V gene's germline CDR1 is SEHNR and CDR2 FQNEAQ (reference sequence). The CDR3 runs to 19 residues.

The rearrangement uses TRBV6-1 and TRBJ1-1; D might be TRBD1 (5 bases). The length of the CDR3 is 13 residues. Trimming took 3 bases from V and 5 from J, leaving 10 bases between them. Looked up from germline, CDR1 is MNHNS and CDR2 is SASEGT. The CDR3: CASSDTYRTEAFF. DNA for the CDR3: TGTGCCAGCAGTGATACCTACAGGACTGAAGCTTTCTTT.

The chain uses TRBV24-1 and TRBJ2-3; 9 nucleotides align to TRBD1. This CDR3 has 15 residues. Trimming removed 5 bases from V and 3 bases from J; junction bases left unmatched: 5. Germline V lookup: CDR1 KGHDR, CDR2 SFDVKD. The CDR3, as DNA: TGTGCCACCAGTGCCGGACAGGGGAGAACAGATACGCAGTATTTT. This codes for CATSAGQGRTDTQYF.